A selection of T cell receptor beta chains follows, all from one sample in a study of cytomegalovirus exposure and HLA in healthy donors. Using immunoSEQ multiplex PCR, the repertoire was profiled, and TCRdb retains in-frame clones only, with some absent. The table records more than 90,000 clones, 88% of them present only once. The sequencing sample was made of PBMCs. The receptors shown here come from a man aged 18 to 30 in good health and CMV-seropositive. Each CDR3 is given with its conserved first and last residue. The D gene is left open where the match is weak. Rows give clone size only sometimes, using once, few, many, or a class for an expanded clone.

v_gene	j_gene	abundance	d_gene	CDR3aa	CDR3nt
TRBV6-6	TRBJ2-7	once	.	CASSYAGDYEQYF	TGTGCCAGCAGTTACGCAGGGGATTACGAGCAGTACTTC
TRBV10-3	TRBJ1-2	.	.	CAISARQGHGYTF	TGTGCCATCAGTGCAAGGCAGGGCCATGGCTACACCTTC
TRBV7-9	TRBJ2-2	once	.	CASSLYRNNDNTGELFF	TGTGCCAGCAGCTTGTACAGGAACAACGATAACACCGGGGAGCTGTTTTTT
TRBV4-1	TRBJ1-2	.	.	CASSQEGRGSVYTF	TGCGCCAGCAGCCAAGAGGGTAGAGGGTCAGTCTACACCTTC
TRBV19	TRBJ2-2	.	TRBD2	CASSSGGAGTGELFF	TGTGCCAGTAGTAGCGGGGGGGCAGGCACCGGGGAGCTGTTTTTT
TRBV7-9	TRBJ2-7	once	TRBD2	CASSLQTSPISYEQYF	TGTGCCAGCAGCCTCCAGACTAGCCCCATCTCCTACGAGCAGTACTTC
TRBV18	TRBJ1-1	.	.	CASSPGGRDTEAFF	TGTGCCAGCTCACCAGGCGGGCGGGACACTGAAGCTTTCTTT
TRBV10-1	TRBJ2-7	.	TRBD1	CASSLRTGSDEQYF	TGCGCCAGCAGTTTGAGGACAGGGTCTGACGAGCAGTACTTC
TRBV11-2	TRBJ1-1	.	.	CASSQHREEAFF	TGTGCCAGCAGCCAGCACCGGGAAGAGGCTTTCTTT
TRBV5-1	TRBJ2-2	.	TRBD1	CASSLGTAVRTGELFF	TGCGCCAGCAGCCTAGGGACAGCGGTTAGAACCGGGGAGCTGTTTTTT
TRBV7-6	TRBJ2-3	.	TRBD2	CASSLTSGGDRSTDTQYF	TGTGCCAGCAGCCTCACTAGCGGGGGGGATAGAAGCACAGATACGCAGTATTTT
TRBV7-8	TRBJ2-3	.	.	CASSFEFTDTQYF	TGTGCCAGCAGCTTCGAGTTTACAGATACGCAGTATTTT
TRBV18	TRBJ2-1	.	.	CASSPGIGEAEQFF	TGTGCCAGCTCACCGGGTATCGGGGAGGCTGAGCAGTTCTTC
TRBV23-1	TRBJ1-4	.	TRBD1	CASHLTGTGGSTNEKLFF	TGCGCCAGCCACCTCACCGGGACAGGGGGCTCAACTAATGAAAAACTGTTTTTT
TRBV6-6	TRBJ2-7	.	TRBD1	CASTPDRTYEQYF	TGTGCCAGCACACCGGACAGGACCTACGAGCAGTACTTC
TRBV5-4	TRBJ1-1	.	TRBD1	CASSPGPGTGVAFF	TGTGCCAGCAGCCCCGGTCCCGGGACAGGGGTGGCTTTCTTT
TRBV7-2	TRBJ1-1	.	.	CASSLAAGLTEAFF	TGTGCCAGCAGCTTAGCAGCGGGGTTAACTGAAGCTTTCTTT
TRBV19	TRBJ2-2	.	.	CASKGVRQNTGELFF	TGTGCCAGTAAGGGGGTCCGCCAGAACACCGGGGAGCTGTTTTTT
TRBV19	TRBJ1-5	.	TRBD1	CASSRGQGSFNQPQHF	TGTGCCAGTAGTAGAGGACAGGGTTCGTTCAATCAGCCCCAGCATTTT
TRBV28	TRBJ2-2	.	TRBD2	CASSTLLAGGPVTGELFF	TGTGCCAGCAGTACTCTTCTAGCGGGGGGGCCGGTCACCGGGGAGCTGTTTTTT
TRBV29-1	TRBJ2-5	.	TRBD1	CSVAPRDRIQETQYF	TGCAGCGTCGCCCCCAGGGACAGAATACAAGAGACCCAGTACTTC
TRBV28	TRBJ2-4	.	TRBD1	CASRNRGENIQYF	TGTGCCAGCAGGAACAGGGGTGAAAACATTCAGTACTTC
TRBV15	TRBJ1-5	few	.	CATSTEVAQPQHF	TGTGCCACCAGCACAGAAGTGGCTCAGCCCCAGCATTTT
TRBV15	TRBJ2-1	.	.	CATSRAPTILLDEQFF	TGTGCCACCAGCAGAGCTCCGACAATCCTCCTGGATGAGCAGTTCTTC